A single sample is the source of the 4 T cell receptor beta chains below, sequenced in a study of shared clonotypes between healthy human individuals. This table comes from immunoSEQ multiplex PCR, and its TCRdb copy is limited to in-frame clones, with some not included. The sample holds approximately 720,000 clones; 60% to 80% are singletons and the top ten take around 1.8%. What was sequenced was memory CD4+ T cells sorted from blood. This sample's subset: CD45RA-negative fraction. These receptors all stem from a woman aged 25 to 39 in good health.

In nucleotides, the CDR3 is TGTGCCAGCAGTGAATTGACAGTTGGGGCCAACGTCCTGACTTTC. Translation: CASSELTVGANVLTF. This chain connects TRBV25-1 to TRBJ2-6; D is possibly TRBD1 (5 bases). The CDR3 covers 15 residues. The germline V gene encodes CDR1 MGHDK and CDR2 SYGVNS. V lost 1 base and J 3 bases, leaving 7 bases between the germline ends.

Comment on this clone: The sample contains more than one DNA sequence encoding this CDR3. This sequence joins TRBV19 and TRBJ2-1; TRBD1 aligns across 11 bases. CDR3 length: 17 residues. The germline V gene encodes CDR1 LNHDA and CDR2 SQIVND (reference sequence). Trimming took 2 bases from V and 6 from J; bases not matched to a gene: 9. For the CDR3, the DNA is TGTGCCAGTAGTATATCCTCCGGGACAGGGGGATTCAATGAGCAGTTCTTC. Protein: CASSISSGTGGFNEQFF.

The rearrangement joins TRBV28 to TRBJ1-1; possible D gene TRBD1, 5 bases. The CDR3 spans 19 residues. Germline-derived CDR1 and CDR2 are MDHEN and SYDVKM. Trimming cost V 4 bases and J 4 bases, with 28 bases left between them. The CDR3 DNA follows: TGTGCCAGCAGTTCATTGACAATCACAGGTTTTAGAGGGGCCACTGAAGCTTTCTTT. Residues: CASSSLTITGFRGATEAFF.

The gene calls are TRBV14 and TRBJ1-1, with D uncertain. The CDR3 runs 13 residues. The V gene's germline CDR1 is SGHDN and CDR2 FVKESK. The germline V and J ends were trimmed by 4 bases and 4 bases, with 10 bases remaining between them. The CDR3 DNA follows: TGTGCCAGCAGCCTTTCCGTGGGCACTGAAGCTTTCTTT. This encodes CASSLSVGTEAFF. Supplemented by reference TRBV14 and TRBJ1-1, the full variable domain reads EAGVTQFPSHSVIEKGQTVTLRCDPISGHDNLYWYRRVMGKEIKFLLHFVKESKQDESGMPNNRFLAERTGGTYSTLKVQPAELEDSGVYFCASSLSVGTEAFFGQGTRLTVV.